This T cell receptor (beta chain) stems from a study of T cells in localized non-small cell lung cancer. Findings and caveats of the study: Adjacent lung tissue had a median approximately 61 of the top 100 clones found in the tumor. Elevated blood T cell density was associated with longer overall survival.

The CDR3 length is 13 residues. V was pared by 2 bases and J by 9 bases, with 11 bases between. Looked up from germline, CDR1 is MNHGY and CDR2 is SAAAGT. This clone occurred a few times. The antigen remains undetermined. The table came from immunoSEQ multiplex PCR; TCRdb's copy has only in-frame clones and leaves some out. The data show a few thousand clones, with under 30% seen just once and around 15% held by the top ten. The sample here was lung tumor tissue, taken before any cancer treatment. This chain links TRBV6-8 with TRBJ2-1, with no clear D. The receptor was derived from a female donor of 60 years or more with stage II squamous cell lung carcinoma. The DNA of the CDR3 is TGTGCCAGCAGTTACGGGGTTTTGGGTGAGCAGTTCTTC. Protein: CASSYGVLGEQFF.